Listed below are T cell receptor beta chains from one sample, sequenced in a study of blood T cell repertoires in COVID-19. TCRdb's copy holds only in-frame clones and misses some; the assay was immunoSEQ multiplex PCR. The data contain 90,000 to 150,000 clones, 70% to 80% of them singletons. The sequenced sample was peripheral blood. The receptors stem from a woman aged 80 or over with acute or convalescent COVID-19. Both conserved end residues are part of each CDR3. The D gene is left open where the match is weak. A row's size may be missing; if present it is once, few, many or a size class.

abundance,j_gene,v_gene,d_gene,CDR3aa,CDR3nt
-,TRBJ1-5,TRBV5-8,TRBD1,CASSGGTVVDNQPQHF,TGTGCCAGCAGCGGGGGGACAGTAGTAGACAATCAGCCCCAGCATTTT
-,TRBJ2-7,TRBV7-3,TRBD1,CASSPPTGQGYEQYF,TGTGCCAGCAGCCCCCCAACGGGACAGGGCTACGAGCAGTACTTC
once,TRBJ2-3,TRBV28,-,CASGDSRGRTDTQYF,TGTGCCAGTGGTGACTCGCGGGGACGCACAGATACGCAGTATTTT
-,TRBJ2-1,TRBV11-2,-,CASSLGQLASYNEQFF,TGTGCCAGCAGCTTAGGACAGCTCGCCTCCTACAATGAGCAGTTCTTC
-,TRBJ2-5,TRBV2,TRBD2,CASSETSGRALGETQYF,TGTGCCAGCAGTGAAACTAGCGGGAGGGCCCTCGGGGAGACCCAGTACTTC
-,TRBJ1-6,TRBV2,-,CASAEDSPLHF,TGTGCCAGCGCAGAGGATTCACCCCTCCACTTT
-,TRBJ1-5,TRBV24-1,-,CATSDAGTPKDQPQHF,TGTGCCACCAGTGATGCCGGGACACCTAAGGACCAGCCCCAGCATTTT
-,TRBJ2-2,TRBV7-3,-,CASSSVSGELFF,TGTGCCAGCAGCTCGGTGTCCGGGGAGCTGTTTTTT
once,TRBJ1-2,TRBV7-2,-,CASSSQVHYGYTF,TGTGCCAGCAGTTCACAGGTTCACTATGGCTACACCTTC
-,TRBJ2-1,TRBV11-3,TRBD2,CASSQNSGGLGEQFF,TGTGCCAGCAGCCAAAATAGCGGGGGGTTAGGGGAGCAGTTCTTC
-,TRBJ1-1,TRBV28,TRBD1,CASSIPGQENTEAFF,TGTGCCAGCAGTATCCCGGGACAGGAGAACACTGAAGCTTTCTTT
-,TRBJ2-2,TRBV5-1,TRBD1,CASRSGTGGTGELFF,TGCGCCAGCCGGTCCGGGACAGGGGGAACCGGGGAGCTGTTTTTT
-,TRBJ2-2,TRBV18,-,CASSPGLNTGELFF,TGTGCCAGCTCACCAGGGCTGAACACCGGGGAGCTGTTTTTT
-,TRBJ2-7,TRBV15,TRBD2,CATSRELASAYEQYF,TGTGCCACCAGCAGAGAACTAGCGAGCGCGTACGAGCAGTACTTC
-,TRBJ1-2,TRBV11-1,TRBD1,CASSLLRTGTYGYTF,TGTGCCAGCAGCCTCCTACGGACAGGGACCTATGGCTACACCTTC
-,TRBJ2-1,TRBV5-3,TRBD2,CARSLCGRTYNEQFF,TGTGCCAGAAGCTTGTGCGGGAGAACCTACAATGAGCAGTTCTTC
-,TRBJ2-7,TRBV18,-,CASSPGRGSEQYF,TGTGCCAGCTCACCTGGAAGGGGGTCCGAGCAGTACTTC